These 4 T cell receptor beta chains were all obtained from the same sample, sequenced in a study of cytomegalovirus exposure and HLA in healthy donors. Primers included in the PCR were 60 Vbeta and 13 Jbeta primers. Only in-frame clones appear in the TCRdb table, and some are missing; sequencing was by immunoSEQ multiplex PCR. The sample yields approximately 190,000 clones, approximately 82% seen once. The sample comprised PBMCs. The receptors here all came from a middle-aged man in good health and CMV-seropositive.

The chain has TRBV6-5 and TRBJ2-7, with 7 bases that match TRBD1. The CDR3 has 15 residues. Germline V gene lookup returns CDR1 MNHEY and CDR2 SVGAGI. Trimming removed 2 bases from V and 5 bases from J; junction bases left unmatched: 9. Here the CDR3 DNA reads TGTGCCAGCAGTTACCTGACAGGGTCGAGGAACGAGCAGTACTTC. Amino acids: CASSYLTGSRNEQYF.

The chain is built from TRBV7-2 and TRBJ2-7; 9 bases are shared with TRBD1. This CDR3 comprises 14 residues. From germline, CDR1 is SGHTA and CDR2 FQGNSA. Germline trimming cut 5 bases from V and 7 bases from J; bases unmatched to any gene: 9. DNA of the CDR3: TGTGCCAGCAGCCCTGGGACAGGGCGGAGGGAGCAGTACTTC. Protein sequence: CASSPGTGRREQYF.

The chain is built from TRBV5-6 and TRBJ1-1; TRBD1 agrees at 7 bases. Per germline, CDR1 SGHDT and CDR2 YYEEEE. V was pared by 3 bases and J by 4 bases, with 9 bases of the junction left unmatched. The length of the CDR3 is 15 residues. The DNA for the CDR3 is TGTGCCAGCAGCTCCCGAAATAGGGGGCTCACTGAAGCTTTCTTT. It encodes CASSSRNRGLTEAFF.

V gene TRBV4-3 combines with J gene TRBJ2-3, with TRBD1 identical over 8 bases. The CDR3 totals 19 residues. V was pared by 0 bases and J by 5 bases, with 16 bases of the junction left unmatched. The germline V gene has CDR1 LGHNA and CDR2 YSLEER. CDR3 in amino acids: CASSQDQGGRGQRLDTQYF. The CDR3 nucleotides read TGCGCCAGCAGCCAAGATCAAGGGGGCAGGGGGCAACGTTTAGATACGCAGTATTTT.